These 11 T cell receptor beta chains share one sample of origin, sequenced in a study of T-cell reconstitution after alpha-beta-depleted transplantation in children (dated by TCRdb to the mid-2010s). To prepare the library, PCR was applied. TCRdb names Illumina HiSeq 2500 as the instrument used. TCR libraries were prepared with molecular barcoding, using unique molecular identifiers to normalize TCRbeta repertoire quantification. TCRdb reprocessing: public reads trimmed at Q25 with fastp, clones called with MiXCR, in-frame beta chains kept. Entries are consolidated by CDR3 protein sequence, retaining the most common genes and DNA. The sample data list around 490,000 distinct CDR3 sequences, and around 10% of these were observed just once. The ten largest clones capture roughly 15% of the sample. The treatment or condition label here, explained by the study, means: allogeneic hematopoietic cell transplantation with graft depleted of TCRalphabeta T cells and CD19 B cells.

The sequenced sample was PBMCs, mostly from graft donor cells, obtained 180 days after TCRalphabeta/CD19-depleted stem cell transplant. The source of these receptors is a female patient between 2 and 15 years old who had a stem cell transplant for aplastic anemia, so the T cells may come from the graft donor.

J is TRBJ1-1 and V is TRBV6-2 or TRBV6-3; D uncertain. Trimming left V 5 bases short and J 0 bases short, with 7 bases between. The CDR3 consists of 13 residues. Germline V gives CDR1 MNHEY, CDR2 SVGEGT. This CDR3 is CASSTLMNTEAFF. The CDR3, as DNA: TGTGCCAGCAGTACATTAATGAACACTGAAGCTTTCTTT.

The sample holds many counts of this clonotype. The chain joins TRBV20-1 to TRBJ2-1; 11 bases fit TRBD2. CDR3 length equals 13 residues. From germline, CDR1 is DFQATT and CDR2 SNEGSKA (reference sequence). With 2 bases clipped from V and 12 bases from J, the junction kept 6 bases outside the gene matches. The DNA for the CDR3 is TGCAGTGCTAGACTGCTAGCGGGAGGTCTGCAGTTCTTC. Its protein product is CSARLLAGGLQFF.

This clonotype was seen more than once but under ten times. The chain couples TRBV27 to TRBJ1-1; D is unresolved. There are 13 residues in the CDR3. CDR1 is MNHEY, CDR2 SMNVEV, per germline (reference sequence). Between the trimmed V and J ends, which lost 8 bases and 6 bases, there was a span of 16 bases. This CDR3 reads CASRAWRFAEAFF. DNA of the CDR3: TGTGCCAGCCGGGCTTGGAGATTCGCTGAAGCTTTCTTT.

This chain links TRBV7-2 with TRBJ2-3; 9 bases map to TRBD2. This CDR3 is 16 amino acids long. V dropped 0 bases and J dropped 1; count of bases not matched to a gene: 2. Per germline, CDR1 SGHTA and CDR2 FQGNSA. CDR3 residues: CASSLAGGRGTDTQYF. The CDR3 DNA reads as TGTGCCAGCAGCTTAGCGGGCGGGAGGGGCACAGATACGCAGTATTTT. The entire variable domain, with the rest obtained from reference TRBV7-2 and TRBJ2-3, is as follows: GAGVSQSPSNKVTEKGKDVELRCDPISGHTALYWYRQSLGQGLEFLIYFQGNSAPDKSGLPSDRFSAERTGGSVSTLTIQRTQQEDSAVYLCASSLAGGRGTDTQYFGPGTRLTVL.

The chain employs TRBV20-1 and TRBJ2-3; a possible D gene is TRBD2 (8 bases). Germline assignment: CDR1 DFQATT and CDR2 SNEGSKA (reference sequence). V gave up 6 bases and J gave up 2 bases, with 18 bases separating them. This CDR3 contains 15 residues. CDR3 sequence (DNA): TGCAGTGCCCAGGGGGTAGCGGGAACCACAGATACGCAGTATTTT. Protein sequence: CSAQGVAGTTDTQYF.

This clonotype was observed many times. The V and J genes are TRBV7-9 and TRBJ2-1; D perhaps matches TRBD1 (5 bases). The CDR3 is 16 amino acids. CDR1 is SEHNR, CDR2 FQNEAQ, per germline (reference sequence). V lost 5 bases and J lost 1, with 15 bases in between. Here the CDR3 DNA reads TGTGCCAGCAGCGCCCGTACAGGTAGTTCCTACAATGAGCAGTTCTTC. Amino acid sequence: CASSARTGSSYNEQFF.

The chain carries TRBV28 and TRBJ1-1; 8 nucleotides agree with TRBD1. With 6 bases clipped from V and 2 bases from J, the junction kept 8 bases outside the gene matches. This CDR3 is built from 15 residues. Germline V gene sequence: CDR1 MDHEN, CDR2 SYDVKM. The CDR3 reads CASSVNRGLNTEAFF. CDR3 nucleotides: TGTGCCAGCAGCGTAAACAGGGGGTTAAACACTGAAGCTTTCTTT.

This clonotype was observed a handful of times. The rearrangement links TRBV15 to TRBJ2-7, with 7 bases that match TRBD2. With 0 bases clipped from V and 2 bases from J, the junction kept 7 bases outside the gene matches. Germline CDR1 reads LNHNV; CDR2 reads YYDKDF (reference sequence). This CDR3 has 16 residues. Written as DNA, the CDR3 is TGTGCCACCAGCAGAGATCTGACTAGCCCAACCTACGAGCAGTACTTC. This gives the protein CATSRDLTSPTYEQYF.

This clonotype has only a few counts. The V call is TRBV30, the J call TRBJ2-1, with a possible D match to TRBD1 (6 bases). V lost 4 bases and J 9 bases, leaving 10 bases between the germline ends. The CDR3 spans 11 residues. CDR1 GTSNPN and CDR2 SVGIG come from the germline V gene (reference sequence). The CDR3 DNA is TGTGCCTGGAAAGACAGGTCTGAGCAGTTCTTC. Residues: CAWKDRSEQFF. The full variable domain, with the rest looked up from reference TRBV30 and TRBJ2-1, is SQTIHQWPATLVQPVGSPLSLECTVEGTSNPNLYWYRQAAGRGLQLLFYSVGIGQISSEVPQNLSASRPQDRQFILSSKKLLLSDSGFYLCAWKDRSEQFFGPGTRLTVL.

V and J are TRBV7-8 and TRBJ1-5; maybe TRBD1 (6 bases). CDR3 length: 18 residues. Germline lookup yields CDR1 SGHVS and CDR2 FQNEAQ. V lost 5 bases to trimming and J lost 0 bases, with 20 bases between them. CDR3 nucleotide sequence: TGTGCCAGCAGCCCACAGGGAAGACACCTTATTAGCAATCAGCCCCAGCATTTT. This codes for CASSPQGRHLISNQPQHF.

This chain connects TRBV15 to TRBJ2-7; 10 bases are a match to TRBD2. The CDR3 has 15 residues. Germline loops: CDR1 LNHNV, CDR2 YYDKDF (reference sequence). V was clipped by 3 bases and J by 3 bases; unmatched bases: 5. CDR3 sequence: CATSRALAGVYEQYF. The CDR3 DNA is TGTGCCACCAGCAGGGCGCTAGCGGGAGTCTACGAGCAGTACTTC. Complete variable domain (other parts from reference TRBV15 and TRBJ2-7): DAMVIQNPRYQVTQFGKPVTLSCSQTLNHNVMYWYQQKSSQAPKLLFHYYDKDFNNEADTPDNFQSRRPNTSFCFLDIRSPGLGDTAMYLCATSRALAGVYEQYFGPGTRLTVT.